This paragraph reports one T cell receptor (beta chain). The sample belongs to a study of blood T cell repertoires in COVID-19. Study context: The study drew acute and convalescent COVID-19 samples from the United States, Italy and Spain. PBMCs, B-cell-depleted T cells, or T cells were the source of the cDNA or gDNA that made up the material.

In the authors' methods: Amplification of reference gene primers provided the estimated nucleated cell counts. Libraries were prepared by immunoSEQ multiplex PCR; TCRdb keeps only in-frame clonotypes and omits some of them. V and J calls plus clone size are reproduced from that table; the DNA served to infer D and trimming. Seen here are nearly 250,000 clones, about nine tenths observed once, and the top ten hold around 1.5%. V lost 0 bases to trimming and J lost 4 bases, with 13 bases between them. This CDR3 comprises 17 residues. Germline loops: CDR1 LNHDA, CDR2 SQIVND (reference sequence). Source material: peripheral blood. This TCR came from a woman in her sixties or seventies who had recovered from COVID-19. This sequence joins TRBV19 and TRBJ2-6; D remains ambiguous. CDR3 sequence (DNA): TGTGCCAGTAGTATAGATCTTAACCGGGTGGGGGCCAACGTCCTGACTTTC. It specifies CASSIDLNRVGANVLTF.